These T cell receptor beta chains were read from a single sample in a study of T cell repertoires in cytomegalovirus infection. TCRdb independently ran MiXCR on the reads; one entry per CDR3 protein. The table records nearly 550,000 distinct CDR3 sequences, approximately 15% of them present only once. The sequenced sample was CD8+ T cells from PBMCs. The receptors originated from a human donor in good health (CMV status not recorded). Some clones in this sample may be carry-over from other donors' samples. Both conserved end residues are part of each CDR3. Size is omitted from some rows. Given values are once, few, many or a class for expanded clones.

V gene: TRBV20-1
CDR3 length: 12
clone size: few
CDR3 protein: CSAPHSYNEQFF

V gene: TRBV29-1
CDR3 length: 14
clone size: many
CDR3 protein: CSVPNPSGANVLTF

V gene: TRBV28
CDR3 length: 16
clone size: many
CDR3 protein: CASSLTLPGSYNEQFF

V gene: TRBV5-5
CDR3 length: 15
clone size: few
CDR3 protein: CASSLQERGYNEQFF

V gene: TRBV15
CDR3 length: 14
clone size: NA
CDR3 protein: CATSGQGSAYEQYF

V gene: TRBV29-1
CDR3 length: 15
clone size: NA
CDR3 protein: CSVLPFRDSAYEQYF

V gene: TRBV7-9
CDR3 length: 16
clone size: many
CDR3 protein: CASSFQDRRYQETQYF

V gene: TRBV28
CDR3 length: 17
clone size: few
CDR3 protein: CASSLGGYWETGNTIYF

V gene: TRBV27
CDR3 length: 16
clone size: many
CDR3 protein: CASSLIGGYSNQPQHF

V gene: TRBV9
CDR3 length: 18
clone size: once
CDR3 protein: CASSVSTRLGGRSNEQFF

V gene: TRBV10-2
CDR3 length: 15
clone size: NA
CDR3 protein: CSSSDRGRGWDTQYF

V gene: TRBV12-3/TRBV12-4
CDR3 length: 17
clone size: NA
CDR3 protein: CASSPRLAGGSGDEQFF

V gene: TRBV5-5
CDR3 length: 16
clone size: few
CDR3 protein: CATFSTATGRLGGYTF

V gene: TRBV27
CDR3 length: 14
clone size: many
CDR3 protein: CASSLSTANYGYTF

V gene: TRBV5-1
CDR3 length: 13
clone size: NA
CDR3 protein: CASSTPPNTEAFF

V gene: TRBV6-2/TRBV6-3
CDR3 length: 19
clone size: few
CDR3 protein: CASSYSSVRQTWYSYEQYF

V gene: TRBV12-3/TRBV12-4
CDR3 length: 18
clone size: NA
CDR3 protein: CASSSRTSGGPHGDIQYF

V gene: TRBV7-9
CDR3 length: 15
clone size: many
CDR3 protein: CASSLAQGSQETQYF

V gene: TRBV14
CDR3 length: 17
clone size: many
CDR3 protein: CASSQAPTGEHADTQYF

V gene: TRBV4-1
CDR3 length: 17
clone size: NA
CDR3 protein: CASSHDQDVGGSYGYTF

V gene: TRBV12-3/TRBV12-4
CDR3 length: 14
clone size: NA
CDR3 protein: CASSLSPTGGGYTF

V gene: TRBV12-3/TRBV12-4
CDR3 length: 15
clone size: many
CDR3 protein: CASSFPYISGNTIYF

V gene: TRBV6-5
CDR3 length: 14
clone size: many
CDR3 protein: CASSYSERPETQYF

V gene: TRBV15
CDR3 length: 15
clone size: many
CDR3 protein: CATSSPARMNTEAFF

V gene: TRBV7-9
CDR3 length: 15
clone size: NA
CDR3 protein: CASQVLPANTGELFF

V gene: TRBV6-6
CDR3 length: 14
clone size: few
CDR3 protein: CASSHGTSGRGRFF

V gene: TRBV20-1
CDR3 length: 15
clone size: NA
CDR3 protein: CSASPRQGSTDTQYF

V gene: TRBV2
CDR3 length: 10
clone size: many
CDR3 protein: CASFGSRLFF

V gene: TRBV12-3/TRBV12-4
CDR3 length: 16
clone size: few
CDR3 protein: CASSSLSGRAPSEQFF

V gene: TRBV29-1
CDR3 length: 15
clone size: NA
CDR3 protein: CSVEPSGRGTGELFF

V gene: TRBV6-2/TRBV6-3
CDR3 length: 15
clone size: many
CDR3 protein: CASETWGKRDTEAFF

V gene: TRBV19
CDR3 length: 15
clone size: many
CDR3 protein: CASSILPTGQYEQYF

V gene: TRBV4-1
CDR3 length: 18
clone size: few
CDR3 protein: CASSQDSVKRSGGPEQFF

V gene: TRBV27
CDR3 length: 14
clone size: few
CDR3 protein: CASSSTGGAYEQYF

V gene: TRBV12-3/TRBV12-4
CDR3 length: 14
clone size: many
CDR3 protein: CASTGGAGWTEAFF

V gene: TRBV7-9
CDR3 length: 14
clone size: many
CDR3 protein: CASSPRTGGNEQFF

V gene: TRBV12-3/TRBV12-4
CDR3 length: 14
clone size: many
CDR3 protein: CASSGIASTDTQYF

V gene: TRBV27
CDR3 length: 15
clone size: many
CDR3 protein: CASSFLAGGTDTQYF

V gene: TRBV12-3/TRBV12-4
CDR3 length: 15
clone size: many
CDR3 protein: CASSPARTGRDGYTF

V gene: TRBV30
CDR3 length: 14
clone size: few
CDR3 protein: CAWSAGTGSHGAFF

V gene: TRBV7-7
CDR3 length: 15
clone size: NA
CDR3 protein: CASSYRLAGHNEQFF

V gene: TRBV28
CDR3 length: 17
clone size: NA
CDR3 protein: CASITLEDGPLNTEAFF

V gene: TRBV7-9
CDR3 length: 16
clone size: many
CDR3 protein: CASSYPLFGAYNEQFF

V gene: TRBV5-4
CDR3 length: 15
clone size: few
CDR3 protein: CASSLGDRGRSEQYF

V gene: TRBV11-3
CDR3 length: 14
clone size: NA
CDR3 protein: CARSPLWENTEAFF

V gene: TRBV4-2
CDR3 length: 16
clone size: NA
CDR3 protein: CASSQDLWGSYNEQFF

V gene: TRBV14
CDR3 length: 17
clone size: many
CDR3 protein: CASSLRWGGVGTDTQYF

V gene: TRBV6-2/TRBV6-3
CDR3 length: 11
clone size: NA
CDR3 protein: CASSYKVGYTF

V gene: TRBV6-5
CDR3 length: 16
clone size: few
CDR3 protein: CASSSDDRALSDTQYF

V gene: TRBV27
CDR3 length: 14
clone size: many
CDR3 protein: CASSPAGPSYEQYF

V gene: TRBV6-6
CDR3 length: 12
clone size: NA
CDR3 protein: CASSYSNYEQYF

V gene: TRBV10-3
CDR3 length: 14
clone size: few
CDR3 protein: CAISQASLGGPLHF

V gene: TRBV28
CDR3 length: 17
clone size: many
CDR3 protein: CASSLRRSEGEEETQYF

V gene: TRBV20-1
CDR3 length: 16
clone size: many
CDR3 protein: CSASPSGGRSTDTQYF

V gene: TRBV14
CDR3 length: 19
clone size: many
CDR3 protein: CASSQGVRVGTWSGNTIYF

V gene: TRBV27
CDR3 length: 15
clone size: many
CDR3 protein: CASSPRGRSLNEQFF

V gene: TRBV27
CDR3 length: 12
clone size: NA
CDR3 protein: CASILSGDVLTF

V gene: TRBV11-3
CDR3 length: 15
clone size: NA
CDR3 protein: CASSSTSGARDTQYF

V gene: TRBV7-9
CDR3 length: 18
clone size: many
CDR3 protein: CASSPPGLAGGNTGELFF